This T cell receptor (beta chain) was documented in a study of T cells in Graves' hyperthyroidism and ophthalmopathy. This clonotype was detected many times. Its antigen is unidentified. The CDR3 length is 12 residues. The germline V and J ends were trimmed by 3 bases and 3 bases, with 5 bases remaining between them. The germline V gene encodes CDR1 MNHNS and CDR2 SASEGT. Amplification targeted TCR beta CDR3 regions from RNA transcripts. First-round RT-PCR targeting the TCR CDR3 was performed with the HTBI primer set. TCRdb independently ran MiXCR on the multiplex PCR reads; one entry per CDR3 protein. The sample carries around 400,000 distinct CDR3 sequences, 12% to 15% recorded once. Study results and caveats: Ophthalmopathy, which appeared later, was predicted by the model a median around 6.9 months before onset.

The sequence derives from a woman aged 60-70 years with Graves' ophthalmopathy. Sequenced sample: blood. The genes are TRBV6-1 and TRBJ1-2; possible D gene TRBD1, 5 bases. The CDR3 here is CASSDRDYGYTF. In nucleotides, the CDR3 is TGTGCCAGCAGTGACAGGGACTATGGCTACACCTTC.